This T cell receptor beta chain appears in the sequencing data of a study of control samples from healthy donors and cancer patients. The germline gives CDR1 SGHTA, CDR2 FQGNSA. Trimming shortened V by 6 bases and J by 6 bases, and 12 bases separated the two germline ends. This CDR3 region has 13 residues. The protocol was immunoSEQ multiplex PCR, while the TCRdb copy is restricted to in-frame clones and leaves out a portion. The sample lists 93,000 or so clones; more than 85% were seen once. The TCR originated in a man aged 55 to 69 with lung cancer. This sequence joins TRBV7-2 and TRBJ2-1; D is perhaps TRBD1 (6 bases). What was sequenced was PBMCs. In DNA form, the CDR3 reads TGTGCCAGCAGGGCCAGAGGGGGCAATGAGCAGTTCTTC. Translated: CASRARGGNEQFF.